In this sample, the clone carrying this TCR beta chain turned up once. Its antigen is not known. The germline CDR1 and CDR2 sequences are DFQATT and SNEGSKA (reference sequence). V was pared by 1 base and J by 2 bases, with 16 bases between. The CDR3 runs 16 residues. From the second PCR step, alpha and beta chains were amplified apart. CD4+ T cell IFNgamma after overnight CMV lysate exposure gave donor CMV status. Both TRBC1 and TRBC2 were covered by a beta constant-region primer of two equimolar oligonucleotides. The ligated cDNA underwent four PCR rounds using SP2 and nested alpha and beta constant-region primers. The cDNA 3' end received a ligated single-stranded oligonucleotide carrying the SP2 primer and a 12-nucleotide UMI. From the UMI-ligation and nested PCR reads, TCRdb called clonotypes with MiXCR, one entry per CDR3 protein. The sample has approximately 150,000 distinct CDR3 sequences, about 20% seen once.

These data originate in a study of naive and memory T cell subsets. Study-level results: In CD4 and CD8 cells, diversity dropped from naive through EMRA. Possibly reflecting memory cells re-expressing CD45RA, a few larger clonotypes occurred in naive repertoires, especially CD8.

V is TRBV20-1 and J is TRBJ2-3, with D possibly TRBD2 on 6 matching bases. This sequence was found in a human donor in good health. Sequenced material: naive CD8+ T cells from blood. Here the CDR3 reads CSARVVSGQHTDTQYF. CDR3 bases: TGCAGTGCTAGAGTCGTAAGCGGGCAACACACAGATACGCAGTATTTT.